This T cell receptor (beta chain) was profiled in a study of T cells in tuberculosis. Study outcomes and limitations: Using the GMM-specific repertoire gave over 80% accuracy versus about 64% with motifs.

Turning to this clone: The antigen is not known.

Trimming pared 7 bases from V and 3 bases from J, leaving 13 bases between. This CDR3 has 14 residues. Unsorted cryopreserved PBMC were sequenced, averaging around 100,000 T cells per clinical donor. TCRdb keeps only in-frame clones here, not all; method: immunoSEQ multiplex PCR. The repertoire consists of tens of thousands of clones, with approximately 97% occurring once and the leading ten covering approximately 6.2%. The sequence was collected from a donor aged 5 to 30 with latent tuberculosis or without tuberculosis infection. Sequenced: PBMCs. The V gene is TRBV23-1, the J gene TRBJ1-3; D is possibly TRBD1 (5 bases). TRBV23-1 is noted as an ORF with a role that remains uncertain. In nucleotides, the CDR3 is TGCGCCAGCACCCGGGAGGGGCATGGAAACACCATATATTTT. It is translated as CASTREGHGNTIYF.